Below, one TCR beta chain is given with its context. These data come from a study of cytomegalovirus exposure and HLA in healthy donors. PCR used 60 Vbeta primers and 13 Jbeta primers. The assay was immunoSEQ multiplex PCR, and TCRdb's table has in-frame clones only and misses some. In the table there are around 100,000 clones, 73% of which are singletons. The sequenced material came from PBMCs. The sequence derives from a man aged 35 to 55 in good health and CMV-seronegative.

CDR3 protein: CASSQVPQSGGSNQPQHF. CDR3 sequence (DNA): TGCGCCAGCAGCCAAGTTCCCCAATCCGGGGGGAGCAATCAGCCCCAGCATTTT. The chain links TRBV4-1 to TRBJ1-5, with D possibly TRBD1 on 5 matching bases. Trimming took off 1 base at V and 1 base at J, with 17 bases between the two ends. Germline V lookup: CDR1 MGHRA, CDR2 YSYEKL. This CDR3 is built from 18 residues.